Listed below are T cell receptor beta chains from one sample, sequenced in a study of blood T cells in healthy people across ages. TCRdb fed the 5' RACE reads into MiXCR, producing one record per CDR3 protein. The sample lists 1.5 million or so distinct CDR3 sequences, about 42% occurring once. Specimen: blood. These receptors came from a woman between 18 and 29 years old in good health. Each CDR3 is given with its conserved first and last residue. Only some rows state a clone size, as once, few, many or a class for expanded clones.

clone_size | v_call | cdr3_aa
. | TRBV20-1 | CSAFHSSNEQFF
once | TRBV2 | CASLWSNEQFF
. | TRBV7-6 | CASSGRLTAGELFF
. | TRBV4-1 | CASSQVDSNQPQHF
few | TRBV12-3/TRBV12-4 | CASSFRTGGNYGYTF
. | TRBV7-9 | CAGSTTGTGNTEAFF
few | TRBV27 | CASSLSTGRGYEQYF
many | TRBV7-2 | CASSLSGDNEQFF
once | TRBV18 | CASSPLADSNQPRHF
. | TRBV7-9 | CASRYYRDNEQFF
. | TRBV4-3 | CASSQEGGYGNTIYF
few | TRBV20-1 | CSARAGGEPNSPLHF
. | TRBV6-2/TRBV6-3 | CASSYSTVVETQYF
few | TRBV19 | CASSILASGGYEQYF
. | TRBV20-1 | CSARVDGSSYNEQFF
. | TRBV7-4 | CASRKTTAMNTEAFF
. | TRBV28 | CASTRGAPSYGYTF
. | TRBV20-1 | CSARPSLTGISNQPQHF
few | TRBV29-1 | CSVGGLLSGSRPGTDTQYF
. | TRBV28 | CASSLQGQTQYF
. | TRBV6-6 | CASTLYRGNGELFF
few | TRBV7-3 | CASSSGTLNTDTQYF
. | TRBV6-6 | CASTSDGGRGELFF
. | TRBV5-1 | CASSLGGARDEQYF
. | TRBV7-9 | CASSSYRLAGDTQYF
few | TRBV27 | CASSYGRMLDNEQFF
. | TRBV12-3/TRBV12-4 | CANSLSSGGSSDAQYF
few | TRBV21-1 | CASSSGTGASNTEAFF
. | TRBV27 | CASSVTGTPKTQYF
. | TRBV7-2 | CASSLTQPGGQYF
few | TRBV2 | CASTPSTGAYGSNQPQHF
. | TRBV27 | CASSYWDRLDHNEQFF
. | TRBV5-1 | CASNPSGGSYNGQFF
. | TRBV5-1 | CAGRGAFQETQYF
. | TRBV4-3 | CASSQAHGSFHYGYTF
. | TRBV27 | CASRIGLAGTYEQYF
. | TRBV7-2 | CASSLEAYGHEQFF
. | TRBV6-2/TRBV6-3 | CASRTTGGVGYTF
. | TRBV2 | CASSGIIVQETQYF
. | TRBV5-1 | CASSFGGGNTGELFF
. | TRBV20-1 | CSARGRLAGLDTQYF
few | TRBV6-5 | CASSSAGTLNTEAFF
. | TRBV13 | CAQQRTTHSYEQYF
. | TRBV6-5 | CASAGLAVSNEQFF
few | TRBV3-1 | CASSQGTLRGYGYTF
few | TRBV30 | CAQRGTATYEQYF
. | TRBV7-2 | CASSLAGTHQETQYF
few | TRBV12-3/TRBV12-4 | CASSLASLRNIQYF
. | TRBV4-3 | CANSQEGRSNQPQHF
. | TRBV12-3/TRBV12-4 | CASSVWRVDEKLFF
. | TRBV6-2/TRBV6-3 | CASSSLRTGGNTEAFF
once | TRBV4-3 | CASSQDSVSGAFF
. | TRBV20-1 | CSASWQGYSNQPQHF
few | TRBV4-3 | CASSQDYGTGGNEQYF
few | TRBV2 | CASERYTDTQYF
few | TRBV5-1 | CASSVTGTGYGEQFF
few | TRBV29-1 | CSVEVTGGIPYEQYF